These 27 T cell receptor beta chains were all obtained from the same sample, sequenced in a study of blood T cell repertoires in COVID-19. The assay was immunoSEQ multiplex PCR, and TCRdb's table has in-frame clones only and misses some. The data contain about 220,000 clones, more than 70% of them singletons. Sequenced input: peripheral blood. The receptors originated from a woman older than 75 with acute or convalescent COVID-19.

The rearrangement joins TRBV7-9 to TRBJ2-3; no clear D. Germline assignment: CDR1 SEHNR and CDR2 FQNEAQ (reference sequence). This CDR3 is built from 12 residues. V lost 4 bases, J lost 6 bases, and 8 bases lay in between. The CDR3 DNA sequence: TGTGCCAGCAGCTCCTTACGGGATACGCAGTATTTT. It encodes CASSSLRDTQYF.

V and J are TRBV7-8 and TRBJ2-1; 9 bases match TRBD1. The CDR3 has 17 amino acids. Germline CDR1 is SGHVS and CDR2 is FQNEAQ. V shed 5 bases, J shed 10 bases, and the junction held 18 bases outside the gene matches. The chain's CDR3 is CASSGEGYRGRHWEQFF. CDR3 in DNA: TGTGCCAGCAGCGGGGAAGGTTACAGGGGGCGTCATTGGGAGCAGTTCTTC.

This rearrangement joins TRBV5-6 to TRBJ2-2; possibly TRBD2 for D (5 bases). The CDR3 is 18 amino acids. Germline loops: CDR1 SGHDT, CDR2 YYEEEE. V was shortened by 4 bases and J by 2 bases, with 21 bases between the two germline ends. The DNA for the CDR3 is TGTGCCAGCAGCCCCTCGCCAGCGAGGGCGGACAACACCGGGGAGCTGTTTTTT. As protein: CASSPSPARADNTGELFF.

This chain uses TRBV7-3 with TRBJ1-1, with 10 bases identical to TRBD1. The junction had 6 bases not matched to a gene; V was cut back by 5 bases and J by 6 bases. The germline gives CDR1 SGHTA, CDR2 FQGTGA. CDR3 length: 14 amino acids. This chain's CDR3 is CASSRGTGAAEAFF. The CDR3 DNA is TGTGCCAGCAGCCGCGGGACAGGGGCAGCTGAAGCTTTCTTT.

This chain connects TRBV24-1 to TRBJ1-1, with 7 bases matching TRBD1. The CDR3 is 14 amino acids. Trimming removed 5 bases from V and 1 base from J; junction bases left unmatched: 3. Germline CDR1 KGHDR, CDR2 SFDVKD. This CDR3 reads CATSVWDRNTEAFF. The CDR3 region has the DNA TGTGCCACCAGTGTCTGGGACAGGAACACTGAAGCTTTCTTT.

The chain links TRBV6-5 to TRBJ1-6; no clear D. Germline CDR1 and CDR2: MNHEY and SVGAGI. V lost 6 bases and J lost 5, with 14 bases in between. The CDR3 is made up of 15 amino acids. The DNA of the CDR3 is TGTGCCAGCAGCCGGGATGACGGAAATAATTCACCCCTCCACTTT. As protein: CASSRDDGNNSPLHF.

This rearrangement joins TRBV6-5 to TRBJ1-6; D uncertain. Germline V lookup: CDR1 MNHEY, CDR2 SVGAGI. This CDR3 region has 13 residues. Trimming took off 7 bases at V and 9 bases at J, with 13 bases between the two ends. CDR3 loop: CASTPGGISPLHF. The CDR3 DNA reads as TGTGCCAGCACCCCGGGAGGGATTTCACCCCTCCACTTT.

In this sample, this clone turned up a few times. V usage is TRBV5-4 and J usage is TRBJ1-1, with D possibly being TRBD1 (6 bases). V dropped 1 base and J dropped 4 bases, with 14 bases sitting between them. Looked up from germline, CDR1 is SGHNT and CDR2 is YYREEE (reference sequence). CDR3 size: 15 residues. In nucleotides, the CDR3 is TGTGCCAGCAGCTTGCCCAGGGGCACGAGCACTGAAGCTTTCTTT. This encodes CASSLPRGTSTEAFF. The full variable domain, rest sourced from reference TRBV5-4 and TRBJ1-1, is ETGVTQSPTHLIKTRGQQVTLRCSSQSGHNTVSWYQQALGQGPQFIFQYYREEENGRGNFPPRFSGLQFPNYSSELNVNALELDDSALYLCASSLPRGTSTEAFFGQGTRLTVV.

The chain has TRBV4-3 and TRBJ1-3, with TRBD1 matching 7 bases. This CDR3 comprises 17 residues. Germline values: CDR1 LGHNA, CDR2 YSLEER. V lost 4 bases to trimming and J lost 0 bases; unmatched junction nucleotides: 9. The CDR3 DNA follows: TGCGCCAGCAGCCTAACAGGGGCGCTCAACTCTGGAAACACCATATATTTT. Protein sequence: CASSLTGALNSGNTIYF.

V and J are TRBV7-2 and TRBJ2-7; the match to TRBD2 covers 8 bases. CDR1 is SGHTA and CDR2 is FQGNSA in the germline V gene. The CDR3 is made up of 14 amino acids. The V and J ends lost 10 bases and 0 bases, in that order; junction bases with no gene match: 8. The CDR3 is CATRLSGSSYEQYF. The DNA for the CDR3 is TGTGCCACCAGACTAAGCGGGAGCTCCTACGAGCAGTACTTC.

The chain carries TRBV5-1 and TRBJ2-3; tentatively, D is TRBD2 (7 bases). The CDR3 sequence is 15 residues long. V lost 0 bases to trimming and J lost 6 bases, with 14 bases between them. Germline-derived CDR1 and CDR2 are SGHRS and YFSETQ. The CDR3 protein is CASSLEGGQWDTQYF. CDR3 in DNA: TGCGCCAGCAGCTTGGAGGGGGGGCAGTGGGATACGCAGTATTTT.

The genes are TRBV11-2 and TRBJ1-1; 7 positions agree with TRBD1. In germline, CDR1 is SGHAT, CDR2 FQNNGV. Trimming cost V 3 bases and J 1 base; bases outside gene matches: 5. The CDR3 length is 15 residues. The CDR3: CASSLTEGANTEAFF. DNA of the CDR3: TGTGCCAGCAGCTTGACTGAGGGGGCGAACACTGAAGCTTTCTTT.

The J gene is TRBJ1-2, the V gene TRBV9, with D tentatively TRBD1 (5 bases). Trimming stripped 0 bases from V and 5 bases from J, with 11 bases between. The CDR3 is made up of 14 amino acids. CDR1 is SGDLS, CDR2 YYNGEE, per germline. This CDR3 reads CASSVAQTGYGYTF. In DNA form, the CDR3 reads TGTGCCAGCAGCGTAGCTCAAACAGGATATGGCTACACCTTC.

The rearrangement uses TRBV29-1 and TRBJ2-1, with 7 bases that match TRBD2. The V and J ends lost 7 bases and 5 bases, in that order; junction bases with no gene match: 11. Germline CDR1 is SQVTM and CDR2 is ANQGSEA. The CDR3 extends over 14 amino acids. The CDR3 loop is CSALGSGVNNEQFF. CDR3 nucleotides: TGCAGCGCCCTTGGAAGCGGGGTGAACAATGAGCAGTTCTTC.

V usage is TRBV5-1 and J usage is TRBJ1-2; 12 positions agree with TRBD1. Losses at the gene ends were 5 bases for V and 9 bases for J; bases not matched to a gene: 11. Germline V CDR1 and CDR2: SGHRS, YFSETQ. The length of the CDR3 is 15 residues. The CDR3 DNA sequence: TGCGCCAGCAGTAGGGGACAGGGGGCGGCAGAACGCTACACCTTC. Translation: CASSRGQGAAERYTF.

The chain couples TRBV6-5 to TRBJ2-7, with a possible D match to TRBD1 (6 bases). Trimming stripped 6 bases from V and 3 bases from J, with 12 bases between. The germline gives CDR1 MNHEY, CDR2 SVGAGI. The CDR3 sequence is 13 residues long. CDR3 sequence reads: CASRRQASYEQYF. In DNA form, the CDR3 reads TGTGCCAGCAGGCGACAGGCGAGCTACGAGCAGTACTTC.

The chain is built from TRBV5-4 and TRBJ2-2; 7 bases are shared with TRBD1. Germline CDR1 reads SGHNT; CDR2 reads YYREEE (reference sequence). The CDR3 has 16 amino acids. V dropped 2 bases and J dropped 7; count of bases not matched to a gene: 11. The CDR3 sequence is CASSFEPGQRYGELFF. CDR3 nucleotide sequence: TGTGCCAGCAGCTTCGAACCGGGACAGAGATACGGGGAGCTGTTTTTT.

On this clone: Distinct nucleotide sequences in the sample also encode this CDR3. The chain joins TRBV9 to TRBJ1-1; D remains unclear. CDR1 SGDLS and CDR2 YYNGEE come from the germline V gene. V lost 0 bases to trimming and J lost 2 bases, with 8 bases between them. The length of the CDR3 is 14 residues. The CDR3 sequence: CASSVASRNTEAFF. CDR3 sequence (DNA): TGTGCCAGCAGCGTAGCTTCGAGAAACACTGAAGCTTTCTTT.

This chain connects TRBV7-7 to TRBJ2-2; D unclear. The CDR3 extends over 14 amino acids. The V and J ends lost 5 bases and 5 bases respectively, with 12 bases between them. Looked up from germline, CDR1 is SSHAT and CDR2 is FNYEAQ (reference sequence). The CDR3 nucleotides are TGTGCCAGCAGCGCCTCCGGTGATACCGGGGAGCTGTTTTTT. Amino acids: CASSASGDTGELFF.

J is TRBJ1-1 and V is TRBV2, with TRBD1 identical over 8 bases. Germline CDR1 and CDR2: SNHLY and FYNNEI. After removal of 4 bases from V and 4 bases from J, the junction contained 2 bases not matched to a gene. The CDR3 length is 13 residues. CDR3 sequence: CASSGQGSTEAFF. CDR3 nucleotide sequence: TGTGCCAGCAGTGGACAGGGGAGCACTGAAGCTTTCTTT.

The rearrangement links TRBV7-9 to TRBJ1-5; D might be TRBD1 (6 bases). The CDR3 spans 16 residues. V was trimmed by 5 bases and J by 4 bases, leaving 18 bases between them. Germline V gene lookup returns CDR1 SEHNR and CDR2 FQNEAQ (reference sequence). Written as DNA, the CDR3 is TGTGCCAGCAGCCGATCAGGGGCCGGAGGAAATCAGCCCCAGCATTTT. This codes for CASSRSGAGGNQPQHF.

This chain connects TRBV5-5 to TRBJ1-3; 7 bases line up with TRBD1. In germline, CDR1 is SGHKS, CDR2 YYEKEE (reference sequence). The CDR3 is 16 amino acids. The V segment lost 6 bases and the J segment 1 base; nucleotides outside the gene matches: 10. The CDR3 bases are TGTGCCAGCACCGGAGGGGGCAGTAGGTCTGGAAACACCATATATTTT. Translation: CASTGGGSRSGNTIYF.

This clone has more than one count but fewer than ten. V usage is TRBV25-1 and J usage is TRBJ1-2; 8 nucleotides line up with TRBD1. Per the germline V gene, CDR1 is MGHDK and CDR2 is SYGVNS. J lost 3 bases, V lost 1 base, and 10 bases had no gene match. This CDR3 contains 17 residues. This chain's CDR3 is CASSELGRGHFDYGYTF. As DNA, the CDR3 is TGTGCCAGCAGTGAATTGGGCAGGGGGCATTTTGACTATGGCTACACCTTC.

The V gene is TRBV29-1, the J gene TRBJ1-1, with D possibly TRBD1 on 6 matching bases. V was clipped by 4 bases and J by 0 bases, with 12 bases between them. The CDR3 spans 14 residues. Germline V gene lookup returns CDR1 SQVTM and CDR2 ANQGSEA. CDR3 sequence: CSVARTVMNTEAFF. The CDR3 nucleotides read TGCAGCGTTGCCCGGACAGTAATGAACACTGAAGCTTTCTTT.

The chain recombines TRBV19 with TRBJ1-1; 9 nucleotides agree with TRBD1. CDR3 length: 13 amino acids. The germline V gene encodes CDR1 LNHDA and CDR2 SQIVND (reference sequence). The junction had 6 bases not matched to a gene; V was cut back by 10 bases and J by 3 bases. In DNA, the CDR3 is TGTGCCACCCGGACAGGGGAGTACACTGAAGCTTTCTTT. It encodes CATRTGEYTEAFF.

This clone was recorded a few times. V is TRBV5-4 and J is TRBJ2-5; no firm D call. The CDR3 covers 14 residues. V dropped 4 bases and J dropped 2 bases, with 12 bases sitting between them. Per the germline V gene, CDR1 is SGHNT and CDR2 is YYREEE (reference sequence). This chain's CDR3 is CASSADSYQETQYF. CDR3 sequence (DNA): TGTGCCAGCAGCGCTGACTCGTATCAAGAGACCCAGTACTTC.

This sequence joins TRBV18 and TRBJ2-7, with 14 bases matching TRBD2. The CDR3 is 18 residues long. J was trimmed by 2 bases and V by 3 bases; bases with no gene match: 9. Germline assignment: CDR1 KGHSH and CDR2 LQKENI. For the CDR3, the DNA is TGTGCCAGCTCACCTAGGACTAGCGGGGGGAATTTCGCCTACGAGCAGTACTTC. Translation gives CASSPRTSGGNFAYEQYF.